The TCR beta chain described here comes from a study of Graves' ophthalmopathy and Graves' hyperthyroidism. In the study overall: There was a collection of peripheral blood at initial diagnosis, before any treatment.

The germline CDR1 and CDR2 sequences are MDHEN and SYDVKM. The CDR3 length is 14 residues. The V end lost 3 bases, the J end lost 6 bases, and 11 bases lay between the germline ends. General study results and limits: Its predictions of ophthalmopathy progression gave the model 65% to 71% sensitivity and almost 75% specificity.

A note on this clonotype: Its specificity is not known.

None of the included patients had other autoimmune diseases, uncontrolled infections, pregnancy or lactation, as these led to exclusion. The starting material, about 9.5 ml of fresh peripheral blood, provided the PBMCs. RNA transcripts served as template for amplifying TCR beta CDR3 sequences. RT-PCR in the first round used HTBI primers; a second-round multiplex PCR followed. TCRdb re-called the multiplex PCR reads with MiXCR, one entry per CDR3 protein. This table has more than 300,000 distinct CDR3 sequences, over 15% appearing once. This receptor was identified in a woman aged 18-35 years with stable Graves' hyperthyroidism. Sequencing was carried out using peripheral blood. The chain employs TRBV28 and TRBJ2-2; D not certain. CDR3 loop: CASSLKRVAGELFF. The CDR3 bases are TGTGCCAGCAGTTTGAAGAGAGTCGCCGGGGAGCTGTTTTTT.